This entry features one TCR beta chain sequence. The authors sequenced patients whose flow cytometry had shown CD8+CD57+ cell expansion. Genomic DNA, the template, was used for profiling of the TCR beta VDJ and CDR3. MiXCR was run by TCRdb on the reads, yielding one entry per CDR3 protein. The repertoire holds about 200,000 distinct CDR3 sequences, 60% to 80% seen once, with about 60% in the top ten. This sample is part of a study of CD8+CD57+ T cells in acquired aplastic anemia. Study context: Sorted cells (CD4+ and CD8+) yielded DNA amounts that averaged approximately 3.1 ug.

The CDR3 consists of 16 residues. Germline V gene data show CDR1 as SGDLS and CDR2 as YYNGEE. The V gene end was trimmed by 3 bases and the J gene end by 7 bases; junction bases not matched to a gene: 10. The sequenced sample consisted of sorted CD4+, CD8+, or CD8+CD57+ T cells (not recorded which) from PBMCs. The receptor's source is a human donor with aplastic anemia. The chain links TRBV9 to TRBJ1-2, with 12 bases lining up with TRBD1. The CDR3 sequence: CASSANLGQGASGYTF. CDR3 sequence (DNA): TGTGCCAGCAGCGCCAACCTGGGACAGGGGGCGAGTGGCTACACCTTC. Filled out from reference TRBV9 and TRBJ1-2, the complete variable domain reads DSGVTQTPKHLITATGQRVTLRCSPRSGDLSVYWYQQSLDQGLQFLIQYYNGEERAKGNILERFSAQQFPDLHSELNLSSLELGDSALYFCASSANLGQGASGYTFGSGTRLTVV.